This T cell receptor beta chain comes out of a study of T cells in tumors after PD-1 blockade. Across the study: Daily vismodegib 150 mg continued in a subset of anti-PD-1-treated patients.

With 4 bases clipped from V and 10 bases from J, the junction kept 11 bases outside the gene matches. The germline gives CDR1 LGHDT, CDR2 YNNKEL (reference sequence). The CDR3 runs to 16 residues. The data were produced by immunoSEQ multiplex PCR, yet TCRdb's version contains in-frame clones alone and is incomplete. The table lists about 25,000 clones, roughly 80% of them singletons. The rearrangement uses TRBV3-1 (or the pseudogene TRBV3-2) and TRBJ2-1; 12 nucleotides align to TRBD1. The material sequenced was PBMCs, taken after anti-PD-1 treatment. The source of this sequence is a human donor with basal cell carcinoma. DNA for the CDR3: TGTGCCAGCAGCCGCGTCCGGGACAGGGGGCAAGGGGAGCAGTTCTTC. It encodes CASSRVRDRGQGEQFF.